This T cell receptor (beta chain) was captured by sequencing in a study of long-term antiretroviral therapy in people with HIV. Study details: There is a gap of about a decade between the earliest samples and the later 2015 immediate-ART recommendation.

Remarks on this clone: As yet, its antigen is unknown.

With survey level as its setting, the immunoSEQ assay was v3.0. Samples were sequenced targeting about 35,000-50,000 T-cell genomes each. TCRdb keeps only in-frame clones here, not all; method: immunoSEQ multiplex PCR. The sample includes some 20,000 clones, roughly three quarters seen only once; the top ten take about 9.9%. Trimming left V 3 bases short and J 5 bases short, with 18 bases between. Germline values: CDR1 MNHNS, CDR2 SASEGT. The CDR3 is made up of 16 amino acids. At least two post-ART and at least one pre-ART PBMC sample were available for each donor. Study-wide points: CDR3 lengths in HIV samples spanned a narrower range than controls.

The receptor's source is a man younger than 35 with HIV. Sequenced here: unsorted PBMCs, sampled 0.5 years before starting antiretroviral therapy. The chain has TRBV6-1 and TRBJ2-3, with D perhaps matching TRBD1 or TRBD2 (7 bases each). For the CDR3, the DNA is TGTGCCAGCAGTGACCAGGGGGGGTGGTTGCGAGATACGCAGTATTTT. Translation: CASSDQGGWLRDTQYF.